Below are 2 T cell receptor beta chains sequenced from a single sample in a study of beta chain features in type 1 diabetes. Since all of the isolated RNA was reverse transcribed, expressed TCRB transcripts were what got sequenced. Assay: immunoSEQ multiplex PCR; the TCRdb copy retains only in-frame clones and omits some. Of 810,000 or so clones detected, about a sixth appear once; the ten largest clones hold 0.023%. Sequences were obtained from naive CD4+ T cells from blood. The receptor set was obtained from a woman aged 18-29 years in good health.

The chain is built from TRBV10-3 and TRBJ2-2; D is perhaps TRBD1 or TRBD2 (6 bases each). The CDR3 length is 16 residues. Trimming removed 5 bases from V and 0 bases from J, with 13 bases in between. In germline, CDR1 is ENHRY, CDR2 SYGVKD. CDR3 sequence: CAISPRGTPNTGELFF. The CDR3 DNA sequence: TGTGCCATCAGTCCTCGGGGGACACCGAACACCGGGGAGCTGTTTTTT.

The sample holds a few counts of this clone. This chain uses TRBV7-3 with TRBJ2-7, with D perhaps matching TRBD2 (7 bases). In germline, CDR1 is SGHTA, CDR2 FQGTGA. V was pared by 5 bases and J by 0 bases, with 14 bases between. The CDR3 length is 15 residues. The CDR3 coding sequence is TGTGCCAGCAGCCCGGGGAGGGGGGCCTCCTACGAGCAGTACTTC. Translation: CASSPGRGASYEQYF.